Following are 32 T cell receptor beta chains from one sample sequenced in a study of T cells in women clearing cervical HPV infection. Repertoires were generated with immunoSEQ multiplex PCR, while TCRdb's copy carries only in-frame clones and drops some. This sample's table reports 25,000 to 35,000 clones. The sequenced material came from blood buffy coat. The receptors shown here come from a woman aged 18-70 years with a cervical HPV16 infection that either progressed to CIN3+ or cleared (not recorded which).

Details on this clone: The sequence runs out 3 residues before the end of the CDR3; the remainder is reconstructed from the germline J gene. The rearrangement joins TRBV20-1 to TRBJ1-2; 7 nucleotides line up with TRBD1. Germline V CDR1 and CDR2: DFQATT, SNEGSKA (reference sequence). The CDR3 length is 12 residues. The ends lost 5 bases at V and 7 bases at J; junction bases unmatched: 7. CDR3 DNA (partial): TGCAGTGCTGGGACAGACCTAGGTGGC. Translated, it gives CSAGTDLGG. The complete CDR3 reads CSAGTDLGGYTF.

As for this clone: The DNA ends 3 residues before the CDR3 does, and the rest of the CDR3 is filled in from the germline J gene. The genes are TRBV19 and TRBJ1-2; maybe TRBD1 (6 bases). Germline CDR1 is LNHDA and CDR2 is SQIVND (reference sequence). Between the trimmed V and J ends, which lost 6 bases and 6 bases, there was a span of 20 bases. The length of the CDR3 is 15 residues. The CDR3 is CASSPANIQGNGYTF. CDR3 DNA, as far as it was read: TGTGCCAGTAGCCCTGCCAATATACAGGGAAATGGC.

CDR3 DNA, as far as it was read: TGTGCCAGCAGCGGCAGAACGGGGGGGCAAGGCAAAAACATC. Translating gives CASSGRTGGQGKNI. The whole CDR3 reads CASSGRTGGQGKNIYTF. J is TRBJ1-2 and V is TRBV7-8; tentatively, D is TRBD1 (6 bases). The read terminates 3 residues ahead of where the CDR3 ends, so the germline J gene completes it. Germline CDR1 SGHVS, CDR2 FQNEAQ. This CDR3 is 17 amino acids long.

The DNA read from the CDR3 is TGTGCCAGCAGCTGGGGGGGCGGGAGCAACACTGAA. This encodes CASSWGGGSNTE. The whole CDR3 protein is CASSWGGGSNTEAFF. The V call is TRBV5-5, the J call TRBJ1-1; tentatively, D is TRBD1 (6 bases). The CDR3 extends 3 residues past the end of the read, so its final part is completed from the germline J gene. The CDR3 spans 15 residues. The germline V gene encodes CDR1 SGHKS and CDR2 YYEKEE (reference sequence). V gave up 3 bases and J gave up 2 bases, with 14 bases separating them.

Turning to this clone: Read sequence stops 3 residues before the CDR3 end, and the germline J gene provides the missing end. The chain is built from TRBV7-2 and TRBJ2-7, with D possibly TRBD1 on 5 matching bases. Trimming cost V 1 base and J 5 bases, with 12 bases left between them. Germline V gene lookup returns CDR1 SGHTA and CDR2 FQGNSA. The CDR3 extends over 14 amino acids. CDR3 sequence: CASSLGQGIDEQYF. CDR3 DNA, as far as it was read: TGTGCCAGCAGCTTAGGCCAGGGCATCGACGAG.

About this clone itself: The CDR3 end is not reached by the read, which stops 3 residues before it; the germline J gene fills it in. The rearrangement links TRBV19 to TRBJ1-1; no clear D. Trimming took 2 bases from V and 4 from J, leaving 14 bases between them. This CDR3 spans 15 amino acids. Germline-derived CDR1 and CDR2 are LNHDA and SQIVND (reference sequence). The CDR3 loop is CASSIRVGSGTEAFF. The sequenced CDR3 bases are TGTGCCAGTAGTATACGTGTAGGAAGCGGCACTGAA.

Points on this clone: The read ends 3 residues early relative to the CDR3; the germline J gene fills the gap. V gene TRBV19 combines with J gene TRBJ1-4; D is unclear. The CDR3 is 15 residues long. CDR1 is LNHDA, CDR2 SQIVND, per germline (reference sequence). Between the trimmed V and J ends, which lost 5 bases and 5 bases, there was a span of 15 bases. Here the CDR3 reads CASSPHLGPNEKLFF. Incomplete CDR3 DNA: TGTGCCAGTAGTCCCCACCTAGGTCCGAATGAAAAA. Variable domain in full (rest from reference TRBV19 and TRBJ1-4): DGGITQSPKYLFRKEGQNVTLSCEQNLNHDAMYWYRQDPGQGLRLIYYSQIVNDFQKGDIAEGYSVSREKKESFPLTVTSAQKNPTAFYLCASSPHLGPNEKLFFGSGTQLSVL.

Comments on this clone: The sequence runs out 3 residues before the end of the CDR3; the remainder is reconstructed from the germline J gene. Additional DNA sequences in this sample encode the identical CDR3. The J gene is TRBJ1-2, the V gene TRBV6-2 or TRBV6-3; D perhaps matches TRBD1 (6 bases). Germline assignment: CDR1 MNHEY and CDR2 SVGEGT. V dropped 5 bases and J dropped 2 bases, with 9 bases sitting between them. The CDR3 extends over 13 amino acids. CDR3 DNA (partial): TGTGCCAGCAGTCTTCAGGGGAACTATGGC. This translates into CASSLQGNYG. The full CDR3 protein reads CASSLQGNYGYTF.

As concerns this clone: The junction differs from germline at one of its ends, possibly a read error. This CDR3 reads CASSLEGLNTIYF. The CDR3 bases that were read are TGTGCCAGCAGCTTGGAGGGTCTGAACACG. The chain has TRBV5-6 and TRBJ1-3; D call uncertain. The CDR3 is cut off 3 residues early in the read; its end comes from the germline J gene. In germline, CDR1 is SGHDT, CDR2 YYEEEE. This CDR3 is 13 amino acids long.

Worth noting for this clone: The sequenced fragment ends 3 residues before the CDR3 boundary, so the rest is inferred from the germline J gene. The chain carries TRBV5-4 and TRBJ2-7, with D perhaps matching TRBD1 or TRBD2 (6 bases each). Trimming stripped 5 bases from V and 2 bases from J, with 20 bases between. CDR1 and CDR2 (germline): SGHNT, YYREEE (reference sequence). The CDR3 consists of 16 residues. The CDR3 spells CASSYEQGGRAYEQYF. CDR3 bases read: TGTGCCAGCAGTTATGAACAGGGAGGAAGGGCCTACGAG.

Incomplete CDR3 DNA: TGTGCCAGCAGCTTTAAGACTTTTACCTACGAG. This codes for CASSFKTFTYE. The full CDR3 protein reads CASSFKTFTYEQYF. V usage is TRBV5-8 and J usage is TRBJ2-7, with D uncertain. Read data end 3 residues before the CDR3 end; the end is taken from the germline J gene. Trimming cost V 2 bases and J 2 bases, with 11 bases left between them. The CDR3 loop spans 14 amino acids. From germline, CDR1 is SGHTS and CDR2 YDEGEE.

Of note for this clone: The read finishes 3 residues shy of the CDR3 end, and the germline J gene is used to complete it. The chain carries TRBV20-1 and TRBJ2-1; TRBD2 matches 7 bases. Germline-derived CDR1 and CDR2 are DFQATT and SNEGSKA (reference sequence). The junction had 8 bases not matched to a gene; V was cut back by 3 bases and J by 0 bases. The CDR3 covers 16 residues. The part of the CDR3 DNA that was read is TGCAGTGCTAGTCCTAGCGGTGTGAGCTCCTACAATGAG. Translating it yields CSASPSGVSSYNE. The complete CDR3 reads CSASPSGVSSYNEQFF.

For this clone: The read falls 3 residues short of the CDR3 end, and the missing part is taken from the germline J gene. V and J are TRBV7-2 and TRBJ2-3; D is undetermined. The CDR3 length is 13 residues. Germline CDR1 is SGHTA and CDR2 is FQGNSA. Trimming shortened V by 7 bases and J by 1 base, and 9 bases separated the two germline ends. The CDR3 DNA, read in part, is TGTGCCAGCAAGGGCTTTGGCACAGATACG. Translation: CASKGFGTDT. The full-length CDR3 reads as CASKGFGTDTQYF.

To note about this clone: The sequence runs out 3 residues before the end of the CDR3; the remainder is reconstructed from the germline J gene. The V gene is TRBV19, the J gene TRBJ1-2; TRBD1 is a possible D gene (6 bases). Germline V CDR1 and CDR2: LNHDA, SQIVND (reference sequence). The CDR3 totals 15 residues. The CDR3 sequence is CASRVRDTGSYDYTF. The CDR3 DNA, read in part, is TGTGCCAGTAGGGTTCGGGACACAGGCTCCTACGAC.

For this clone: The CDR3 end falls 3 residues outside the read, so it is completed with the germline J gene. This chain connects TRBV4-2 to TRBJ1-6; D is uncertain. V lost 4 bases and J lost 8, with 21 bases in between. The V gene's germline CDR1 is LGHNA and CDR2 YNFKEQ. This CDR3 contains 17 residues. The CDR3 reads CASSPLSGAAGDSPLHF. The DNA read from the CDR3 is TGTGCCAGCAGCCCTTTATCGGGCGCGGCCGGGGATTCACCC.

CDR3 sequence: CASSGGGWEQPQHF. The sequenced part of the CDR3 DNA is TGTGCCAGCAGCGGGGGGGGCTGGGAGCAGCCC. This chain joins TRBV7-2 and TRBJ1-5, with a tentative D call TRBD1 (6 bases). Read sequence stops 3 residues before the CDR3 end, and the germline J gene provides the missing end. The V end lost 5 bases, the J end lost 7 bases, and 15 bases lay between the germline ends. The germline V gene encodes CDR1 SGHTA and CDR2 FQGNSA. This CDR3 contains 14 residues.

Points on this clone: The read comes to an end 3 residues before the CDR3 does, leaving the germline J gene to fill in the end. The chain combines TRBV7-8 with TRBJ2-3; tentative D call: TRBD1 (6 bases). Germline values: CDR1 SGHVS, CDR2 FQNEAQ. The CDR3 spans 13 residues. The CDR3 bases that were read are TGTGCCAGCAGCGTTGACAGGCAAGAGACG. This translates into CASSVDRQET. In full, the CDR3 reads CASSVDRQETQYF.

Note on this clone: The read gets to within 3 residues of the CDR3 end, and the germline J gene fills in the rest. The V and J genes are TRBV18 and TRBJ2-3; 9 bases are a match to TRBD2. The CDR3 sequence is 16 residues long. Germline-derived CDR1 and CDR2 are KGHSH and LQKENI. The J segment lost 5 bases and the V segment lost 7 bases, leaving 13 bases of the junction unmatched. The CDR3 DNA, read in part, is TGTGCCAGCTTATCCAATTGGCTACTAGCGGGAGATACG. Amino acid sequence: CASLSNWLLAGDT. The complete CDR3 protein is CASLSNWLLAGDTQYF.

CDR3 bases read: TGTGCCAGCAGCCAAAGAGGACAAGTAGTGAACACTGAA. Translated, it gives CASSQRGQVVNTE. The full CDR3 sequence reads CASSQRGQVVNTEAFF. V and J are TRBV13 and TRBJ1-1, with D possibly matching TRBD1 (5 bases). The read is 3 residues too short to cover the CDR3 end, so that end is filled in from the germline J gene. This CDR3 is built from 16 residues. The V and J ends lost 5 bases and 0 bases respectively, with 16 bases between them. Germline V gene lookup returns CDR1 PRHDT and CDR2 FYEKMQ (reference sequence). Based on the CDR3 plus reference TRBV13 and TRBJ1-1, the full variable domain is AAGVIQSPRHLIKEKRETATLKCYPIPRHDTVYWYQQGPGQDPQFLISFYEKMQSDKGSIPDRFSAQQFSDYHSELNMSSLELGDSALYFCASSQRGQVVNTEAFFGQGTRLTVV.

Note on this clone: The sequence runs out 3 residues before the end of the CDR3; the remainder is reconstructed from the germline J gene. The J gene is TRBJ1-5, the V gene TRBV5-6, with TRBD1 matching over 7 bases. J lost 9 bases, V lost 4 bases, and 4 bases had no gene match. Looked up from germline, CDR1 is SGHDT and CDR2 is YYEEEE. The CDR3 sequence is 12 residues long. CDR3 region: CASSLAGGPQHF. The CDR3 bases that were read are TGTGCCAGCAGCCTAGCAGGGGGGCCC.

As concerns this clone: The read halts 3 residues ahead of the CDR3 end, with the missing end drawn from the germline J gene. The chain is built from TRBV12-5 and TRBJ1-1; TRBD1 agrees at 7 bases. The CDR3 contains 13 residues. The germline V gene has CDR1 LGHNT and CDR2 FRNRAP. V lost 6 bases and J lost 4; bases outside the gene matches: 5. CDR3 amino acids: CASGLNRGTEAFF. The CDR3 DNA, read in part, is TGTGCTAGTGGCCTCAACAGGGGCACTGAA.

As for this clone: The read stops 3 residues short of the end of the CDR3; the missing end is completed from the germline J gene. The chain combines TRBV25-1 with TRBJ2-2; D possibly corresponds to TRBD1 (6 bases). The CDR3 totals 16 residues. Trimming took 2 bases from V and 7 from J, leaving 17 bases between them. Germline CDR1 and CDR2: MGHDK and SYGVNS. The CDR3 sequence is CASSEPGHPADGELFF. The sequenced part of the CDR3 DNA is TGTGCCAGCAGTGAACCGGGACACCCGGCGGACGGGGAG.

About this clone itself: The read terminates 3 residues before the CDR3 end, so the remaining end is supplied by the germline J gene. The J gene is TRBJ2-7, the V gene TRBV4-1, with D perhaps matching TRBD1 (5 bases). This CDR3 is 15 amino acids long. Between the trimmed V and J ends, which lost 0 bases and 3 bases, there was a span of 12 bases. Germline CDR1 is MGHRA and CDR2 is YSYEKL. The sequenced CDR3 bases are TGCGCCAGCAGCCAAGACCAAAGGGGAATCTACGAG. It codes for CASSQDQRGIYE. From start to end, the CDR3 is CASSQDQRGIYEQYF.

Turning to this clone: The CDR3 goes on 3 residues after the read ends, and that part is filled in from the germline J gene. The chain employs TRBV14 and TRBJ1-2; D might be TRBD1 (6 bases). The germline CDR1 and CDR2 sequences are SGHDN and FVKESK. The germline V and J ends were trimmed by 0 bases and 6 bases, with 14 bases remaining between them. CDR3 length: 15 residues. The sequenced CDR3 bases are TGTGCCAGCAGCCAAGATTGGAGGACAGTACATGGC. Its translation: CASSQDWRTVHG. Given in full, the CDR3 is CASSQDWRTVHGYTF. Full variable domain (remainder filled in from reference TRBV14 and TRBJ1-2): EAGVTQFPSHSVIEKGQTVTLRCDPISGHDNLYWYRRVMGKEIKFLLHFVKESKQDESGMPNNRFLAERTGGTYSTLKVQPAELEDSGVYFCASSQDWRTVHGYTFGSGTRLTVV.

Remarks on this clone: The sequence runs out 3 residues before the end of the CDR3; the remainder is reconstructed from the germline J gene. The same CDR3 arises from other DNA sequences in this sample as well. This chain uses TRBV11-2 with TRBJ1-3; maybe TRBD1 (6 bases). Looked up from germline, CDR1 is SGHAT and CDR2 is FQNNGV. The CDR3 sequence is 14 residues long. Deletions cut 6 bases from V and 0 bases from J, with 9 bases between. The part of the CDR3 DNA that was read is TGTGCCAGCAGTCAGGGGATCTCTGGAAACACC. This codes for CASSQGISGNT. The whole CDR3 sequence reads CASSQGISGNTIYF.

Notes on this clone: The DNA ends 3 residues before the CDR3 does, and the rest of the CDR3 is filled in from the germline J gene. The V call is TRBV10-3, the J call TRBJ2-7; D remains unclear. V gave up 3 bases and J gave up 4 bases, with 4 bases separating them. There are 11 residues in the CDR3. Per the germline V gene, CDR1 is ENHRY and CDR2 is SYGVKD. CDR3 sequence reads: CAISDLYEQYF. The CDR3 DNA, read in part, is TGTGCCATCAGTGATTTATACGAG.

Of note for this clone: The read gets to within 3 residues of the CDR3 end, and the germline J gene fills in the rest. The chain couples TRBV5-4 to TRBJ2-7; TRBD1 agrees at 8 bases. The CDR3 covers 16 residues. Losses at the gene ends were 4 bases for V and 5 bases for J; bases not matched to a gene: 14. Germline V gene data show CDR1 as SGHNT and CDR2 as YYREEE (reference sequence). The sequenced CDR3 bases are TGTGCCAGCAGCGCCCCCCCCGGGACAGGTAGGAACGAG. Its protein is CASSAPPGTGRNE. In full, the CDR3 reads CASSAPPGTGRNEQYF.

As concerns this clone: The read terminates 3 residues ahead of where the CDR3 ends, so the germline J gene completes it. This chain uses TRBV18 with TRBJ1-5, with 8 bases aligning to TRBD1. Trimming removed 0 bases from V and 6 bases from J; junction bases left unmatched: 4. From germline, CDR1 is KGHSH and CDR2 LQKENI. The CDR3 consists of 15 residues. The CDR3 is CASSPPGQVSQPQHF. Partial CDR3 DNA: TGTGCCAGCTCACCACCGGGACAGGTATCTCAGCCC.

A note on this clone: Read sequence stops 3 residues before the CDR3 end, and the germline J gene provides the missing end. The genes are TRBV5-1 and TRBJ2-2; TRBD1 matches 8 bases. This CDR3 has 16 amino acids. Germline-derived CDR1 and CDR2 are SGHRS and YFSETQ. CDR3 region: CASSLALGQGFEKLFF. The CDR3 DNA, read in part, is TGCGCCAGCAGCTTGGCCCTCGGACAGGGCTTCGAAAAG.

In the case of this clone: The CDR3 is cut off 3 residues early in the read; its end comes from the germline J gene. The gene calls are TRBV18 and TRBJ2-5; 7 positions match TRBD1. CDR3 length equals 16 residues. Trimming took 6 bases from V and 2 from J; bases not matched to a gene: 12. Germline loops: CDR1 KGHSH, CDR2 LQKENI. CDR3 DNA (partial): TGTGCCAGCTCGCTGACCGGGACAGCTCCTCAAGAGACC. This codes for CASSLTGTAPQET. The entire CDR3 protein reads CASSLTGTAPQETQYF.

The chain's CDR3 is CASSPAGGLETQYF. The covered CDR3 bases are TGTGCCAGCAGCCCAGCGGGGGGGTTAGAGACG. The gene calls are TRBV7-2 and TRBJ2-3, with 10 bases aligning to TRBD2. Read coverage stops 3 residues before the CDR3 terminus; the germline J gene supplies the remainder. The CDR3 sequence is 14 residues long. The V gene's germline CDR1 is SGHTA and CDR2 FQGNSA. Full variable domain (rest looked up from reference TRBV7-2 and TRBJ2-3): GAGVSQSPSNKVTEKGKDVELRCDPISGHTALYWYRQSLGQGLEFLIYFQGNSAPDKSGLPSDRFSAERTGGSVSTLTIQRTQQEDSAVYLCASSPAGGLETQYFGPGTRLTVL.

With respect to this clone: The read terminates 3 residues ahead of where the CDR3 ends, so the germline J gene completes it. The genes are TRBV18 and TRBJ1-2, with D possibly being TRBD1 (5 bases). Germline V gene data show CDR1 as KGHSH and CDR2 as LQKENI. The CDR3 has 13 amino acids. Partial CDR3 DNA: TGTGCCAGCTCACGTTCGACAGACAATGAC. Its translation is CASSRSTDND. The entire CDR3 protein reads CASSRSTDNDYTF.